The 10 T cell receptor beta chains in this list originate from one sample, sequenced in a study of T cell clonotyping in hematopoietic cell transplantation. The sample's time point: recipient sample about 28 days before transplant, after cytoreduction. Measured with immunoSEQ multiplex PCR; TCRdb has only the in-frame clones, and not every one. This table has roughly 18,000 clones, more than 75% appearing once. The sequences come from peripheral blood mononuclear cells, collected before stem cell transplant. Receptors were obtained from a man in his forties or fifties with acute myeloid leukemia. Some clones in this sample may be carry-over from other donors' samples.

DNA of the CDR3: TGTGCCAGCAGCCCCTCCCGTGGACCCCGTGGAACTGAAGCTTTCTTT. It is translated as CASSPSRGPRGTEAFF. The gene calls are TRBV9 and TRBJ1-1; D unclear. This CDR3 is 16 amino acids long. Germline CDR1 and CDR2: SGDLS and YYNGEE. Deletions cut 4 bases from V and 5 bases from J, with 21 bases between.

This clone was seen only once. This chain uses TRBV9 with TRBJ1-1, with TRBD1 identical over 7 bases. After removal of 0 bases from V and 6 bases from J, the junction contained 2 bases not matched to a gene. The germline gives CDR1 SGDLS, CDR2 YYNGEE. This CDR3 has 13 residues. CDR3 sequence reads: CASSVGGTAEAFF. For the CDR3, the DNA is TGTGCCAGCAGCGTAGGGGGGACAGCTGAAGCTTTCTTT.

The chain joins TRBV6-5 to TRBJ1-1; 9 bases match TRBD1. V dropped 6 bases and J dropped 5; count of bases not matched to a gene: 7. Germline values: CDR1 MNHEY, CDR2 SVGAGI. CDR3 length equals 14 residues. Written as DNA, the CDR3 is TGTGCCAGCAGCGGACAGGGGCCGGGGACTGAAGCTTTCTTT. Translation gives CASSGQGPGTEAFF.

V is TRBV6-5 and J is TRBJ2-7; D could derive from TRBD1 or TRBD2 (5 bases each). From germline, CDR1 is MNHEY and CDR2 SVGAGI. The V gene lost 4 bases and the J gene lost 2 bases, with 12 bases spanning the gap. The CDR3 runs 14 residues. The CDR3: CASSSTGLTYEQYF. In DNA, the CDR3 is TGTGCCAGCAGTTCTACGGGGCTTACCTACGAGCAGTACTTC.

The V call is TRBV7-8, the J call TRBJ2-1, with TRBD2 identical over 10 bases. This CDR3 region has 18 residues. J was trimmed by 0 bases and V by 1 base; bases with no gene match: 6. Germline lookup yields CDR1 SGHVS and CDR2 FQNEAQ. In nucleotides, the CDR3 is TGTGCCAGCAGCTTAGGGGCTAGCGGGGGCCTCTCCTACAATGAGCAGTTCTTC. The encoded protein is CASSLGASGGLSYNEQFF.

The chain couples TRBV18 to TRBJ1-2; D is possibly TRBD1 (5 bases). Trimming shortened V by 3 bases and J by 7 bases, and 18 bases separated the two germline ends. The CDR3 spans 15 residues. Germline assignment: CDR1 KGHSH and CDR2 LQKENI. The CDR3 coding sequence is TGTGCCAGCTCACCGAAGGAGGGACGCGGTGTTGGCTACACCTTC. This encodes CASSPKEGRGVGYTF.

The rearrangement uses TRBV6-5 and TRBJ2-7; 7 bases align to TRBD1. The junction had 5 bases not matched to a gene; V was cut back by 6 bases and J by 0 bases. This CDR3 is built from 14 residues. The germline CDR1 and CDR2 sequences are MNHEY and SVGAGI. The CDR3 sequence: CASSSTGSSYEQYF. As DNA, the CDR3 is TGTGCCAGCAGCTCGACAGGGTCCTCCTACGAGCAGTACTTC.

The chain is built from TRBV6-5 and TRBJ2-1; 8 positions match TRBD1. This CDR3 region has 14 residues. Germline values: CDR1 MNHEY, CDR2 SVGAGI. The V gene end was trimmed by 5 bases and the J gene end by 2 bases; junction bases not matched to a gene: 2. The CDR3 reads CASSTGGTYNEQFF. The CDR3 DNA follows: TGTGCCAGCAGTACAGGGGGAACCTACAATGAGCAGTTCTTC.

This clone was counted once. The rearrangement uses TRBV7-9 and TRBJ2-7; TRBD1 is a possible D gene (5 bases). Between the trimmed V and J ends, which lost 7 bases and 2 bases, there was a span of 12 bases. Germline V lookup: CDR1 SEHNR, CDR2 FQNEAQ (reference sequence). The CDR3 length is 13 residues. The CDR3 loop is CASTDTEPYEQYF. The CDR3 DNA sequence: TGTGCCAGCACGGACACTGAACCCTACGAGCAGTACTTC.

The genes are TRBV7-8 and TRBJ2-1; no definite D call. CDR1 SGHVS and CDR2 FQNEAQ come from the germline V gene. The V end lost 2 bases, the J end lost 0 bases, and 8 bases lay between the germline ends. The CDR3 totals 15 residues. DNA for the CDR3: TGTGCCAGCAGCTTAAGATTTAGCTCCTACAATGAGCAGTTCTTC. Amino acids: CASSLRFSSYNEQFF.